These 32 T cell receptor beta chains originate from one sample sequenced in a study of T cells after yellow fever vaccination. In TCRdb, the 5' RACE reads were re-called with MiXCR into one record per CDR3 protein. Of roughly 500,000 distinct CDR3 sequences detected, 19% appear once; the ten largest clones hold more than 13%. Here the sequenced sample was PBMCs, taken 15 days after the yellow fever booster vaccination. These receptors all come from a man between 25 and 39 years old who received the YFV17D yellow fever vaccine.

In this sample, this clonotype turned up a few times. The chain carries TRBV7-2 and TRBJ2-3; D is possibly TRBD2 (6 bases). With 3 bases removed from V and 5 bases from J, the gap between germline ends came to 21 bases. Germline loops: CDR1 SGHTA, CDR2 FQGNSA. The CDR3 is made up of 17 amino acids. The CDR3 DNA follows: TGTGCCAGCAGCTTGGGGGTTGGGGGGAATTCGGTAGATACGCAGTATTTT. Its protein product is CASSLGVGGNSVDTQYF.

The chain links TRBV4-2 to TRBJ1-2, with D unclear. There are 13 residues in the CDR3. V shed 4 bases and J shed 3 bases, with 9 bases lying between them. Germline V gene sequence: CDR1 LGHNA, CDR2 YNFKEQ. CDR3 coding DNA: TGTGCCAGCAGCCCGAGGTCGGACTATGGCTACACCTTC. Its protein product is CASSPRSDYGYTF.

The J gene is TRBJ2-3, the V gene TRBV5-4; 8 bases line up with TRBD2. The CDR3 covers 15 residues. CDR1 and CDR2 from the germline V gene are SGHNT and YYREEE (reference sequence). Unmatched junction bases numbered 7, after V lost 4 bases and J lost 3 bases. The CDR3 DNA reads TGTGCCAGCAGCGTCCGACTAGCGAGGACAGATACGCAGTATTTT. This gives the protein CASSVRLARTDTQYF.

This clonotype has only a few counts. The chain couples TRBV18 to TRBJ2-3; D may be TRBD2 (6 bases). The CDR3 totals 16 residues. CDR1 is KGHSH, CDR2 LQKENI, per germline. V was clipped by 2 bases and J by 5 bases, with 17 bases between them. CDR3 sequence reads: CASSPSRLGPQDTQYF. The DNA for the CDR3 is TGTGCCAGCTCACCATCGAGACTAGGACCTCAAGATACGCAGTATTTT.

The chain is built from TRBV27 and TRBJ2-1; TRBD2 is a possible D gene (7 bases). The germline V gene encodes CDR1 MNHEY and CDR2 SMNVEV (reference sequence). CDR3 length equals 13 residues. V dropped 3 bases and J dropped 8 bases, with 11 bases sitting between them. The CDR3 DNA is TGTGCCAGCAGTTTGGGGGGGCCTCATGAGCAGTTCTTC. Protein product: CASSLGGPHEQFF.

Details on this clonotype: Germline is not matched at one junction end, which may reflect a read error. V is TRBV27 and J is TRBJ2-2; maybe TRBD2 (6 bases). This CDR3 spans 12 amino acids. Germline-derived CDR1 and CDR2 are MNHEY and SMNVEV (reference sequence). DNA of the CDR3: TGTGCCAGCGGTTTCGGAAGGGGAGGGCTGTTTTTT. It encodes CASGFGRGGLFF.

J is TRBJ2-1 and V is TRBV7-9; D possibly corresponds to TRBD2 (6 bases). The V end was cut by 1 base, the J end by 7 bases, with 14 bases between. The CDR3 sequence is 15 residues long. CDR1 and CDR2 from the germline V gene are SEHNR and FQNEAQ (reference sequence). The CDR3 spells CASSLVGRKNNEQFF. The CDR3 DNA reads as TGTGCCAGCAGCTTAGTTGGGAGGAAAAATAATGAGCAGTTCTTC.

This clonotype has just a few counts. The rearrangement joins TRBV9 to TRBJ2-3; 9 nucleotides line up with TRBD2. The CDR3 contains 17 residues. J was trimmed by 1 base and V by 3 bases; bases with no gene match: 9. The germline V gene encodes CDR1 SGDLS and CDR2 YYNGEE. The CDR3 region is CASSGSGREHGTDTQYF. CDR3 bases: TGTGCCAGCAGCGGTAGCGGGAGAGAACATGGCACAGATACGCAGTATTTT.

The chain couples TRBV24-1 to TRBJ2-5, with D maybe TRBD2 (5 bases). V lost 4 bases and J lost 3, with 14 bases in between. CDR3 length: 15 amino acids. Germline CDR1 reads KGHDR; CDR2 reads SFDVKD. Here the CDR3 reads CATSEADAGKETQYF. The CDR3 bases are TGTGCCACCAGTGAGGCGGACGCCGGGAAAGAGACCCAGTACTTC.

Written as DNA, the CDR3 is TGTGCCAGCACCCCGGGACTAGTCACGTCTGAGCAGTTCTTC. Translated: CASTPGLVTSEQFF. The chain has TRBV12-3 or TRBV12-4 and TRBJ2-1, with 8 bases that match TRBD2. Trimming cost V 7 bases and J 9 bases; bases outside gene matches: 11. CDR3 length equals 14 residues.

The CDR3 region is CASSSGQGYTGELFF. The CDR3 nucleotides read TGCGCCAGCAGCTCGGGACAGGGGTACACCGGGGAGCTGTTTTTT. This chain joins TRBV5-1 and TRBJ2-2, with 10 bases aligning to TRBD1. Losses at the gene ends were 3 bases for V and 3 bases for J; bases not matched to a gene: 2. Germline V gene data show CDR1 as SGHRS and CDR2 as YFSETQ. The CDR3 runs to 15 residues. Full variable domain (rest looked up from reference TRBV5-1 and TRBJ2-2): KAGVTQTPRYLIKTRGQQVTLSCSPISGHRSVSWYQQTPGQGLQFLFEYFSETQRNKGNFPGRFSGRQFSNSRSEMNVSTLELGDSALYLCASSSGQGYTGELFFGEGSRLTVL.

This clonotype occurred a few times. V gene TRBV10-2 combines with J gene TRBJ2-3, with 10 bases aligning to TRBD2. The CDR3 has 16 amino acids. The V segment lost 4 bases and the J segment 1 base; nucleotides outside the gene matches: 5. Germline lookup yields CDR1 WSHSY and CDR2 SAAADI. The CDR3 DNA follows: TGCGCCAGCAGTGTGACCGGGACTAGCGGCACAGATACGCAGTATTTT. Translating it yields CASSVTGTSGTDTQYF.

The table lists this clonotype with a few counts. Mismatch with germline at one junction end may stem from a read error. The V and J genes are TRBV5-1 and TRBJ2-2; TRBD1 matches at 9 bases. CDR1 is SGHRS and CDR2 is YFSETQ in the germline V gene. The CDR3 extends over 15 amino acids. Here the CDR3 reads CASSLGQGYTGELFF. The CDR3 nucleotides are TGTGCCAGCAGCTTGGGACAGGGATACACCGGGGAGCTGTTTTTT.

This clonotype was counted between two and nine times. Germline is not matched at one junction end, which may reflect a read error. This chain connects TRBV7-7 to TRBJ2-1; weak D call: TRBD2 (5 bases). Germline assignment: CDR1 SSHAT and CDR2 FNYEAQ (reference sequence). This CDR3 is built from 16 residues. DNA for the CDR3: TGTGCTAGCAGCTTAGGAGGTCAGAGCTCCTACAATGAGCAGTTCTTC. Translated, it gives CASSLGGQSSYNEQFF.

This chain joins TRBV30 and TRBJ2-1; D is ambiguous. Germline lookup yields CDR1 GTSNPN and CDR2 SVGIG (reference sequence). Trimming took off 8 bases at V and 1 base at J, with 15 bases between the two ends. The CDR3 length is 14 residues. CDR3 amino acids: CAVPLVGSYNEQFF. The CDR3 DNA reads TGTGCCGTTCCCCTTGTCGGGTCCTACAATGAGCAGTTCTTC.

Only a few counts were recorded for this clonotype. The gene calls are TRBV6-2 or TRBV6-3 and TRBJ2-7, with TRBD1 matching 8 bases. This CDR3 contains 16 residues. In germline, CDR1 is MNHEY, CDR2 SVGEGT. After removal of 5 bases from V and 3 bases from J, the junction contained 12 bases not matched to a gene. The CDR3 nucleotides are TGTGCCAGCAGTCACTACCACTCAGACAGGGGCTACGAGCAGTACTTC. Translation: CASSHYHSDRGYEQYF.

This clonotype was detected only a few times. The chain joins TRBV14 to TRBJ2-7, with TRBD1 identical over 9 bases. Per germline, CDR1 SGHDN and CDR2 FVKESK. V lost 4 bases and J lost 2; bases outside the gene matches: 6. The CDR3 sequence is 15 residues long. This chain's CDR3 is CASSRDRDRAYEQYF. CDR3 coding DNA: TGTGCCAGCAGCCGAGACCGGGACAGGGCCTACGAGCAGTACTTC.

This chain links TRBV7-8 with TRBJ1-6; no clear D. The CDR3 contains 14 residues. V was cut by 2 bases and J by 6 bases, with 8 bases left in between. Germline CDR1 and CDR2: SGHVS and FQNEAQ. The CDR3 is CASSLQKGNSPLHF. The DNA for the CDR3 is TGTGCCAGCAGCTTACAGAAGGGTAATTCACCCCTCCACTTT.

The chain is built from TRBV4-3 and TRBJ1-2; 7 bases are a match to TRBD1. V was pared by 1 base and J by 5 bases, with 4 bases of the junction left unmatched. The germline V gene has CDR1 LGHNA and CDR2 YSLEER. The CDR3 is 14 residues long. CDR3 sequence reads: CASSQGDRQYGYTF. CDR3 coding DNA: TGCGCCAGCAGCCAAGGGGACAGACAATATGGCTACACCTTC.

The V call is TRBV5-1, the J call TRBJ2-1; no clear D gene. The V end lost 2 bases, the J end lost 8 bases, and 17 bases lay between the germline ends. From germline, CDR1 is SGHRS and CDR2 YFSETQ. CDR3 length: 15 residues. The CDR3 sequence is CASSLGQRTGDEQFF. DNA of the CDR3: TGCGCCAGCAGCTTAGGCCAGAGGACCGGAGATGAGCAGTTCTTC.

This rearrangement joins TRBV7-9 to TRBJ2-4; tentatively, D is TRBD1 or TRBD2 (6 bases each). The CDR3 consists of 16 residues. Trimming stripped 8 bases from V and 1 base from J, with 18 bases between. In germline, CDR1 is SEHNR, CDR2 FQNEAQ (reference sequence). CDR3 region: CASQVIGGAAKNIQYF. DNA of the CDR3: TGTGCCAGCCAAGTTATCGGGGGCGCGGCCAAAAACATTCAGTACTTC.

This clonotype occurred a few times. The chain uses TRBV5-1 and TRBJ2-1; 8 nucleotides line up with TRBD1. Germline V gene data show CDR1 as SGHRS and CDR2 as YFSETQ. This CDR3 has 16 residues. J gave up 2 bases and V 4 bases, and 8 bases lay outside the gene matches. CDR3 region: CASSPTGGGPYNEQFF. The CDR3 nucleotides read TGCGCCAGCAGCCCAACAGGGGGTGGTCCCTACAATGAGCAGTTCTTC.

The rearrangement links TRBV10-2 to TRBJ1-2; D unresolved. Trimming took 2 bases from V and 1 from J, leaving 8 bases between them. The CDR3 loop spans 14 amino acids. The germline V gene has CDR1 WSHSY and CDR2 SAAADI. CDR3 sequence (DNA): TGCGCCAGCAGTGAGACGACAAATAACTATGGCTACACCTTC. Its protein product is CASSETTNNYGYTF.

The V and J genes are TRBV12-3 or TRBV12-4 and TRBJ1-3, with D uncertain. The V and J ends lost 5 bases and 6 bases respectively, with 11 bases between them. The CDR3 covers 13 residues. CDR3 residues: CASSRSQANTIYF. The CDR3 nucleotides read TGTGCCAGCAGTAGATCTCAGGCAAACACCATATATTTT.

This clonotype was seen only a few times. CDR3 in DNA: TGTGCCAGCAGCTTAGACGCGGGCTCTGGAAACACCATATATTTT. Encoded protein: CASSLDAGSGNTIYF. The rearrangement joins TRBV7-8 to TRBJ1-3; D gene unclear. CDR1 and CDR2 (germline): SGHVS, FQNEAQ. The CDR3 contains 15 residues. V was cut by 1 base and J by 0 bases, with 7 bases left in between.

This clonotype was seen a few times. This chain joins TRBV7-8 and TRBJ2-3, with 9 bases fitting TRBD2. Trimming at V came to 5 bases and at J to 3 bases, leaving 21 bases not matched to a gene. Germline CDR1 SGHVS, CDR2 FQNEAQ. The CDR3 totals 20 residues. Written as DNA, the CDR3 is TGTGCCAGCAGCCTGCGGGGCAGGGTTTTAGCGGGGGACCGTACAGATACGCAGTATTTT. Translation gives CASSLRGRVLAGDRTDTQYF.

This clonotype has a handful of counts. The CDR3 protein is CASSVWGTTYNEQFF. The CDR3 DNA reads as TGTGCCAGCAGCGTATGGGGAACCACCTACAATGAGCAGTTCTTC. The J gene is TRBJ2-1, the V gene TRBV9; no reliable D call. The germline V gene has CDR1 SGDLS and CDR2 YYNGEE. Trimming shortened V by 1 base and J by 2 bases, and 10 bases separated the two germline ends. The CDR3 is 15 amino acids.

In its sample, this clonotype was seen many times. V usage is TRBV29-1 and J usage is TRBJ2-5; D unresolved. Trimming cost V 0 bases and J 1 base, with 6 bases left between them. This CDR3 has 13 residues. Germline CDR1 reads SQVTM; CDR2 reads ANQGSEA. CDR3 protein: CSVEDSFQETQYF. CDR3 in DNA: TGCAGCGTTGAAGATTCATTCCAAGAGACCCAGTACTTC. Full variable domain (remainder filled in from reference TRBV29-1 and TRBJ2-5): SAVISQKPSRDICQRGTSLTIQCQVDSQVTMMFWYRQQPGQSLTLIATANQGSEATYESGFVIDKFPISRPNLTFSTLTVSNMSPEDSSIYLCSVEDSFQETQYFGPGTRLLVL.

The chain links TRBV6-2 or TRBV6-3 to TRBJ2-7; a weak D match, TRBD1 (6 bases). This CDR3 comprises 17 residues. The V gene lost 6 bases and the J gene lost 3 bases, with 24 bases spanning the gap. Germline V lookup: CDR1 MNHEY, CDR2 SVGEGT. The CDR3 coding sequence is TGTGCCAGCAGGCGCTACATCAAGACAGGCCTAAACTACGAGCAGTACTTC. It yields the protein CASRRYIKTGLNYEQYF.

This clonotype was counted a few times. CDR3 sequence reads: CASSTGQGSQETQYF. The CDR3 DNA is TGCGCCAGCAGCACCGGACAGGGGTCCCAAGAGACCCAGTACTTC. V and J are TRBV5-1 and TRBJ2-5; 9 bases fit TRBD1. This CDR3 region has 15 residues. CDR1 is SGHRS, CDR2 YFSETQ, per germline. The V gene end was trimmed by 4 bases and the J gene end by 1 base; junction bases not matched to a gene: 5.

In its sample, this clonotype was seen many times. This rearrangement joins TRBV20-1 to TRBJ1-1; D unclear. This CDR3 region has 12 residues. Germline-derived CDR1 and CDR2 are DFQATT and SNEGSKA (reference sequence). The V end was cut by 0 bases, the J end by 6 bases, with 8 bases between. The DNA of the CDR3 is TGCAGTGCTAGAGAAGATGGGGCTGAAGCTTTCTTT. This encodes CSAREDGAEAFF.

CDR3 nucleotides: TGTGCCAGTAGTATTTTGCGGCAGAACGTAGCCAAAAACATTCAGTACTTC. This codes for CASSILRQNVAKNIQYF. The chain has TRBV19 and TRBJ2-4, with D hard to call. V gave up 3 bases and J gave up 0 bases, with 15 bases separating them. Germline CDR1 and CDR2: LNHDA and SQIVND (reference sequence). This CDR3 has 17 residues. The full variable domain, its missing parts supplied by reference TRBV19 and TRBJ2-4, is DGGITQSPKYLFRKEGQNVTLSCEQNLNHDAMYWYRQDPGQGLRLIYYSQIVNDFQKGDIAEGYSVSREKKESFPLTVTSAQKNPTAFYLCASSILRQNVAKNIQYFGAGTRLSVL.